This TCR beta chain appears in the sequencing data of a study of shared clonotypes between healthy human individuals. Broader study findings: Generation probabilities were higher for clonotypes shared across all four sorted-subset donors than for unshared ones. Sharing across four donors was highest in naive CD4 (approximately 5%) and lowest in memory CD8 (0.4%). Sorted-subset sequencing was shown by rarefaction to be incomplete despite large depth.

On this clone itself: Antigen unknown.

Unmatched junction bases numbered 4, after V lost 4 bases and J lost 4 bases. CDR1 and CDR2 (germline): SGHDT, YYEEEE. This CDR3 has 15 amino acids. Some clones are missing from TCRdb's copy, which holds only in-frame ones; the method was immunoSEQ multiplex PCR. This sample yields roughly 2.6 million clones, of which more than 90% are seen a single time; around 0.14% belongs to the top ten. Sequencing was done on a sample of naive CD4+ T cells sorted from blood. Noted subset: CD45RA+ positively selected. This chain joins TRBV5-6 and TRBJ2-1; TRBD2 matches at 11 bases. This sequence originates from a man between 18 and 35 years old in good health. The CDR3: CASSAGTSGYNEQFF. The CDR3 DNA is TGTGCCAGCAGCGCCGGGACTAGCGGTTACAATGAGCAGTTCTTC.